The rows below give T cell receptor beta chains drawn from one sample of a study of T cell repertoires in cytomegalovirus infection. TCRdb re-called the reads through MiXCR, storing one row per CDR3 protein. Of a few hundred thousand distinct CDR3 sequences in the sample, about an eighth are singletons; the top ten hold about 10%. The sample taken for sequencing was PBMCs. The source of these receptors is a human donor in good health (CMV status not recorded). Some clones in this sample may be carry-over from other donors' samples. Both conserved end residues are part of each CDR3. Fields, in order: clone size, J gene, D gene, V gene, CDR3 DNA, CDR3 protein. A D gene is named only where the DNA matches it firmly. Not every row has a clone size; where given, it reads once, few, many or a size class.

>NA|TRBJ2-7|NA|TRBV4-1
TGCGCCAGCAGCCAAGGAGGGGGGAGCTCCTACGAGCAGTACTTC
CASSQGGGSSYEQYF
>many|TRBJ2-5|NA|TRBV20-1
TGCAGTGCTAGGTCTGAAGGGGGGGGCCCCCAAGAGACCCAGTACTTC
CSARSEGGGPQETQYF
>few|TRBJ2-2|TRBD2|TRBV5-3
TGTGCCAGCAGCAGGACTAGCGGATTCAACACCGGGGAGCTGTTTTTT
CASSRTSGFNTGELFF
>NA|TRBJ1-1|NA|TRBV2
TGTGCCAGCAGTGAGGGACTCACCTCTGAAGCTTTCTTT
CASSEGLTSEAFF
>many|TRBJ2-7|NA|TRBV7-2
TGTGCCAGCAGCTCGACCCGGGACGGGAGATTATACGAGCAGTACTTC
CASSSTRDGRLYEQYF
>few|TRBJ1-5|NA|TRBV28
TGTGCCAGCAGACAGGGCTTAGGGGGCAATCAGCCCCAGCATTTT
CASRQGLGGNQPQHF
>NA|TRBJ1-2|NA|TRBV28
TGTGCCAGCAGATCTGCAGGTTCCTATGGCTACACCTTC
CASRSAGSYGYTF
>many|TRBJ1-1|NA|TRBV10-3
TGTGCCATCAGTGGATCCGGCGGGCGAGGAACTGAAGCTTTCTTT
CAISGSGGRGTEAFF
>many|TRBJ1-1|NA|TRBV7-9
TGTGCCAGCAGCCCTGGGGGCCCTGAAGCTTTCTTT
CASSPGGPEAFF
>many|TRBJ1-6|TRBD1|TRBV7-2
TGTGCCAGCACCAAGTCAGGGGGCGTCGGGCCCCTCCACTTT
CASTKSGGVGPLHF
>many|TRBJ2-5|NA|TRBV25-1
TGTGCCAGCAGTGTAGCCACAAGAGAGGCCCAGTACTTC
CASSVATREAQYF
>many|TRBJ2-7|NA|TRBV7-2
TGTGCCAGCAGCCTACTTCTCGCTCCAGGCGAGCAGTACTTC
CASSLLLAPGEQYF
>NA|TRBJ2-1|TRBD2|TRBV19
TGTGCCAGTAGTATAGTGGCTAGCGGGCCCTACAATGAGCAGTTCTTC
CASSIVASGPYNEQFF
>NA|TRBJ2-2|NA|TRBV18
TGTGCCAGCTCACCAACTAGCTTCTCCGGGGAGCTGTTTTTT
CASSPTSFSGELFF
>NA|TRBJ1-5|NA|TRBV7-2
TGTGCCAGCAGCTTAGTTCCAGACAACCTATATAGCAATCAGCCCCAGCATTTT
CASSLVPDNLYSNQPQHF
>few|TRBJ2-1|TRBD2|TRBV2
TGTGCCAGCAGCCCTAGCGGGGGGCGCAATGAGCAGTTCTTC
CASSPSGGRNEQFF